This passage covers 18 T cell receptor beta chains from one sample sequenced in a study of technical replicates of blood from a few donors. Profiled with immunoSEQ multiplex PCR; TCRdb holds only in-frame clones, not every one. The table has 65,000 to 90,000 clones, around 93% seen once. Sequenced: T cells isolated from PBMCs. The receptors stem from a human donor in good health.

The chain is built from TRBV2 and TRBJ2-7; 13 bases map to TRBD2. The germline V gene has CDR1 SNHLY and CDR2 FYNNEI. The CDR3 consists of 19 residues. V lost 7 bases and J lost 2; bases outside the gene matches: 17. The CDR3 DNA reads TGTGCCAGCACCTCCTCCGGGACTAGCGGGATCGACCGCGCCTACGAGCAGTACTTC. Translation gives CASTSSGTSGIDRAYEQYF.

The rearrangement uses TRBV29-1 and TRBJ1-2; perhaps TRBD1 as D (5 bases). Germline V lookup: CDR1 SQVTM, CDR2 ANQGSEA. V was cut by 4 bases and J by 7 bases, with 13 bases left in between. CDR3 length: 12 amino acids. CDR3: CSVVWGVVGYTF. CDR3 nucleotide sequence: TGCAGCGTTGTCTGGGGGGTGGTTGGCTACACCTTC.

The J gene is TRBJ1-4, the V gene TRBV11-2, with D uncertain. Germline V gene lookup returns CDR1 SGHAT and CDR2 FQNNGV. Trimming removed 0 bases from V and 0 bases from J, with 8 bases in between. This CDR3 comprises 16 residues. Here the CDR3 reads CASSLDRGATNEKLFF. CDR3 DNA sequence: TGTGCCAGCAGCTTAGATCGGGGAGCAACTAATGAAAAACTGTTTTTT. The entire variable domain, with the rest obtained from reference TRBV11-2 and TRBJ1-4, is as follows: EAGVAQSPRYKIIEKRQSVAFWCNPISGHATLYWYQQILGQGPKLLIQFQNNGVVDDSQLPKDRFSAERLKGVDSTLKIQPAKLEDSAVYLCASSLDRGATNEKLFFGSGTQLSVL.

This clone showed up just a few times. This rearrangement joins TRBV5-6 to TRBJ1-3; TRBD1 matches 7 bases. CDR3 length equals 15 residues. Germline CDR1 is SGHDT and CDR2 is YYEEEE. Trimming cost V 3 bases and J 4 bases; bases outside gene matches: 7. CDR3 in DNA: TGTGCCAGCAGCTCCCGGGGACAGCACGGAAACACCATATATTTT. Translated: CASSSRGQHGNTIYF.

The gene calls are TRBV5-8 and TRBJ2-1; no clear D. The germline CDR1 and CDR2 sequences are SGHTS and YDEGEE. V lost 3 bases to trimming and J lost 7 bases, with 11 bases between them. This CDR3 contains 13 residues. The CDR3 DNA reads TGTGCCAGCAGCTACGTTACAAGAAATGAGCAGTTCTTC. Its translation: CASSYVTRNEQFF.

This chain's CDR3 is CASSRGLAGIYEQYF. DNA of the CDR3: TGTGCCAGTAGTCGAGGCCTAGCGGGGATCTACGAGCAGTACTTC. V is TRBV19 and J is TRBJ2-7; 9 bases line up with TRBD2. From germline, CDR1 is LNHDA and CDR2 SQIVND (reference sequence). V dropped 5 bases and J dropped 3; count of bases not matched to a gene: 8. This CDR3 contains 15 residues.

The chain joins TRBV28 to TRBJ1-4, with D hard to call. V was clipped by 2 bases and J by 8 bases, with 9 bases between them. CDR3 length: 13 residues. Germline V CDR1 and CDR2: MDHEN, SYDVKM. The CDR3 DNA sequence: TGTGCCAGCAGTTTAGTTAACCGGGAAAAACTGTTTTTT. This encodes CASSLVNREKLFF.

The V and J genes are TRBV6-1 and TRBJ1-1; TRBD1 matches at 8 bases. The CDR3 is 14 amino acids. V dropped 6 bases and J dropped 4; count of bases not matched to a gene: 7. Germline lookup yields CDR1 MNHNS and CDR2 SASEGT. Written as DNA, the CDR3 is TGTGCCAGCAGCCCGACAGGGGAGGGCACTGAAGCTTTCTTT. It translates to CASSPTGEGTEAFF.

The chain employs TRBV7-9 and TRBJ2-7; D unresolved. CDR3 length: 11 amino acids. V was shortened by 2 bases and J by 5 bases, with 4 bases between the two germline ends. Germline V gene data show CDR1 as SEHNR and CDR2 as FQNEAQ (reference sequence). The chain's CDR3 is CASSLINEQYF. The CDR3 region has the DNA TGTGCCAGCAGCTTAATCAACGAGCAGTACTTC. Variable domain in full (rest from reference TRBV7-9 and TRBJ2-7): DTGVSQNPRHKITKRGQNVTFRCDPISEHNRLYWYRQTLGQGPEFLTYFQNEAQLEKSRLLSDRFSAERPKGSFSTLEIQRTEQGDSAMYLCASSLINEQYFGPGTRLTVT.

The chain joins TRBV6-5 to TRBJ1-1, with D possibly matching TRBD1 (5 bases). The V and J ends lost 8 bases and 4 bases respectively, with 11 bases between them. The germline V gene has CDR1 MNHEY and CDR2 SVGAGI. The CDR3 has 12 amino acids. The CDR3 reads CASGTGATEAFF. In nucleotides, the CDR3 is TGTGCCAGCGGCACAGGAGCCACTGAAGCTTTCTTT.

The chain combines TRBV6-5 with TRBJ1-1; D unclear. Trimming removed 6 bases at V and 1 base at J, with 9 bases between. This CDR3 has 13 residues. Germline CDR1 is MNHEY and CDR2 is SVGAGI. The CDR3 sequence: CASSALENTEAFF. The CDR3 DNA reads TGTGCCAGCAGCGCTCTAGAGAACACTGAAGCTTTCTTT.

Concerning this clone: One end of the junction varies from germline; a read error may be responsible. The chain couples TRBV5-4 to TRBJ2-1; 7 nucleotides agree with TRBD1. This CDR3 comprises 15 residues. Germline loops: CDR1 SGHNT, CDR2 YYREEE (reference sequence). The CDR3 here is CASSPRGQPNNERFF. CDR3 DNA sequence: TGTGCCAGCAGCCCCCGGGGACAGCCTAACAATGAGCGGTTCTTC.

V is TRBV5-1 and J is TRBJ2-7, with D possibly TRBD1 on 6 matching bases. CDR1 SGHRS and CDR2 YFSETQ come from the germline V gene. V lost 4 bases, J lost 5 bases, and 16 bases lay in between. This CDR3 is built from 14 residues. This chain's CDR3 is CASSLTQGNDEQYF. For the CDR3, the DNA is TGCGCCAGCAGCCTGACACAGGGAAATGACGAGCAGTACTTC.

The rearrangement joins TRBV18 to TRBJ2-5, with D perhaps matching TRBD1 (6 bases). V was cut by 0 bases and J by 1 base, with 9 bases left in between. The germline CDR1 and CDR2 sequences are KGHSH and LQKENI. CDR3 length: 15 amino acids. This CDR3 is CASSPPAGVQETQYF. CDR3 sequence (DNA): TGTGCCAGCTCACCACCGGCAGGGGTCCAAGAGACCCAGTACTTC.

The chain recombines TRBV28 with TRBJ2-7; a possible D gene is TRBD1 (7 bases). The CDR3 runs to 18 residues. The ends were cut back, 2 bases at V and 1 base at J, with 21 bases in the middle. CDR1 and CDR2 from the germline V gene are MDHEN and SYDVKM. The CDR3 DNA follows: TGTGCCAGCAGTTTAGGGGTTATGGAGGGGGCTTGGTCCTACGAGCAGTACTTC. Protein product: CASSLGVMEGAWSYEQYF.

The genes are TRBV10-2 and TRBJ1-3; unclear D gene. Trimming took 2 bases from V and 4 from J, leaving 3 bases between them. This CDR3 has 12 amino acids. CDR1 and CDR2 from the germline V gene are WSHSY and SAAADI. The CDR3 spells CASSEQGNTIYF. The DNA for the CDR3 is TGCGCCAGCAGTGAGCAGGGAAACACCATATATTTT.

The chain is built from TRBV6-1 and TRBJ1-4; D ambiguous. Germline V gives CDR1 MNHNS, CDR2 SASEGT. This CDR3 comprises 15 residues. Between the trimmed V and J ends, which lost 3 bases and 1 base, there was a span of 9 bases. This chain's CDR3 is CASSDEGVTNEKLFF. The CDR3 DNA is TGTGCCAGCAGTGACGAGGGTGTAACTAATGAAAAACTGTTTTTT.

The J gene is TRBJ1-1, the V gene TRBV11-3; D gene unclear. Germline V lookup: CDR1 SGHNT, CDR2 YENEEA. The ends were cut back, 1 base at V and 5 bases at J, with 8 bases in the middle. This CDR3 is 13 amino acids long. The CDR3 coding sequence is TGTGCCAGCAGCTTAGCTCAGTCGACTGAAGCTTTCTTT. It codes for CASSLAQSTEAFF.